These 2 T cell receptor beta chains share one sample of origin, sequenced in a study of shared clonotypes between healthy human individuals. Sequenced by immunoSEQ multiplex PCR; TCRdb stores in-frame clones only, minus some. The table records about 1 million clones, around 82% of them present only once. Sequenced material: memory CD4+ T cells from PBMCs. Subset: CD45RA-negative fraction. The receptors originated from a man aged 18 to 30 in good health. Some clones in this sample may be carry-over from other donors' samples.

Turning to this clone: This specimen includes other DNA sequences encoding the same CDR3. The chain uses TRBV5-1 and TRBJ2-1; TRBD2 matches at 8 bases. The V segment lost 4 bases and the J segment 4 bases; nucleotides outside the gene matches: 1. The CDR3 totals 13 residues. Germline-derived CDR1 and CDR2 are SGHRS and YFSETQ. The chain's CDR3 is CASSAGGYNEQFF. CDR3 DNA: TGCGCCAGCAGCGCGGGAGGTTACAATGAGCAGTTCTTC. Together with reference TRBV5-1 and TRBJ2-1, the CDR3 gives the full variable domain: KAGVTQTPRYLIKTRGQQVTLSCSPISGHRSVSWYQQTPGQGLQFLFEYFSETQRNKGNFPGRFSGRQFSNSRSEMNVSTLELGDSALYLCASSAGGYNEQFFGPGTRLTVL.

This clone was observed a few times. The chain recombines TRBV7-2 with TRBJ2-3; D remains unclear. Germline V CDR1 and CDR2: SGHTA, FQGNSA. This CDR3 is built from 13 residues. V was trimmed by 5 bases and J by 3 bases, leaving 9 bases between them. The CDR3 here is CASSVLRTDTQYF. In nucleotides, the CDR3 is TGTGCCAGCAGCGTGCTTCGTACAGATACGCAGTATTTT. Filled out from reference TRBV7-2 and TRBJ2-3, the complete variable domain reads GAGVSQSPSNKVTEKGKDVELRCDPISGHTALYWYRQSLGQGLEFLIYFQGNSAPDKSGLPSDRFSAERTGGSVSTLTIQRTQQEDSAVYLCASSVLRTDTQYFGPGTRLTVL.